Presented here are 14 T cell receptor beta chains from one specimen sequenced in a study of T cell responses to AZD1222 COVID-19 vaccine. The assay was immunoSEQ multiplex PCR, and TCRdb's table has in-frame clones only and misses some. The sample has 100,000 to 150,000 clones, about 90% seen once. Sequenced here: peripheral blood, sampled on day 0 of AZD1222 vaccination. The receptors shown here come from an adult in good health.

The rearrangement uses TRBV4-1 and TRBJ1-2, with D tentatively TRBD1 (5 bases). The CDR3 loop spans 14 amino acids. Germline V gene sequence: CDR1 MGHRA, CDR2 YSYEKL. Trimming pared 1 base from V and 4 bases from J, leaving 10 bases between. CDR3 sequence: CASSQGNGAYGYTF. The CDR3 coding sequence is TGCGCCAGCAGCCAAGGGAACGGGGCCTATGGCTACACCTTC.

This sequence joins TRBV5-1 and TRBJ1-2; D perhaps matches TRBD1 (6 bases). This CDR3 comprises 15 residues. Germline CDR1 is SGHRS and CDR2 is YFSETQ. Deletions cut 0 bases from V and 2 bases from J, with 11 bases between. The CDR3 reads CASSLAGGGNYGYTF. The CDR3 DNA is TGCGCCAGCAGCTTGGCGGGAGGGGGAAACTATGGCTACACCTTC. Full variable domain (missing parts from reference TRBV5-1 and TRBJ1-2): KAGVTQTPRYLIKTRGQQVTLSCSPISGHRSVSWYQQTPGQGLQFLFEYFSETQRNKGNFPGRFSGRQFSNSRSEMNVSTLELGDSALYLCASSLAGGGNYGYTFGSGTRLTVV.

The V gene is TRBV19, the J gene TRBJ1-1; D may be TRBD1 (5 bases). The germline CDR1 and CDR2 sequences are LNHDA and SQIVND (reference sequence). CDR3 length equals 17 residues. V lost 4 bases and J 3 bases, leaving 21 bases between the germline ends. DNA for the CDR3: TGTGCCAGTAGTACTGGGACGCCCCGAGGTCCGGACACTGAAGCTTTCTTT. Translating gives CASSTGTPRGPDTEAFF.

The chain links TRBV11-2 to TRBJ1-2; D gene uncertain. Trimming removed 1 base at V and 4 bases at J, with 13 bases between. The CDR3 consists of 15 residues. Germline CDR1 and CDR2: SGHAT and FQNNGV. The CDR3 is CASSLGGDNPYGYTF. The CDR3 nucleotides read TGTGCCAGCAGCTTAGGGGGTGACAACCCCTATGGCTACACCTTC.

V gene TRBV10-2 combines with J gene TRBJ1-2; tentative D call: TRBD1 (6 bases). V was trimmed by 1 base and J by 2 bases, leaving 11 bases between them. Per germline, CDR1 WSHSY and CDR2 SAAADI. This CDR3 region has 15 residues. CDR3 in DNA: TGCGCCAGCAGTGAGTGGGGGGGCCACAACTATGGCTACACCTTC. Protein product: CASSEWGGHNYGYTF.

This chain joins TRBV20-1 and TRBJ2-1, with D tentatively TRBD1 (5 bases). This CDR3 has 11 residues. Germline V lookup: CDR1 DFQATT, CDR2 SNEGSKA (reference sequence). The V and J ends lost 3 bases and 8 bases respectively, with 8 bases between them. CDR3 DNA sequence: TGCAGTGCTAGGGGGCTCGATGAGCAGTTCTTC. Its translation: CSARGLDEQFF.

The J gene is TRBJ2-7, the V gene TRBV5-5; tentative D call: TRBD1 (6 bases). Trimming took 3 bases from V and 3 from J, leaving 16 bases between them. The length of the CDR3 is 15 residues. Germline V gives CDR1 SGHKS, CDR2 YYEKEE (reference sequence). Written as DNA, the CDR3 is TGTGCCAGCAGCTCTAACCCGACAGGCCACTACGAGCAGTACTTC. It codes for CASSSNPTGHYEQYF.

The chain employs TRBV7-9 and TRBJ1-2; 7 bases fit TRBD1. Trimming at V came to 6 bases and at J to 0 bases, leaving 13 bases not matched to a gene. The CDR3 runs to 17 residues. The germline V gene encodes CDR1 SEHNR and CDR2 FQNEAQ (reference sequence). The CDR3 DNA follows: TGTGCCAGCAGTTCCAAAGTAACGGGACAGCCTAACTATGGCTACACCTTC. This codes for CASSSKVTGQPNYGYTF.

In its sample, this clone was seen a few times. This chain connects TRBV5-1 to TRBJ1-4; D call uncertain. V was pared by 0 bases and J by 7 bases, with 13 bases between. Germline V gives CDR1 SGHRS, CDR2 YFSETQ. The CDR3 consists of 15 residues. The CDR3 loop reads CASSLGATGSEKLFF. The CDR3 coding sequence is TGCGCCAGCAGCTTGGGAGCTACGGGGAGTGAAAAACTGTTTTTT.

The CDR3: CASSLGPYEQFF. The CDR3 DNA is TGTGCCAGCAGTTTAGGGCCCTATGAGCAGTTCTTC. This chain connects TRBV12-3 or TRBV12-4 to TRBJ2-1; D is undetermined. This CDR3 is built from 12 residues. V shed 1 base and J shed 8 bases, with 6 bases lying between them.

V is TRBV28 and J is TRBJ2-5, with 12 bases identical to TRBD2. Germline loops: CDR1 MDHEN, CDR2 SYDVKM. The junction had 18 bases not matched to a gene; V was cut back by 5 bases and J by 5 bases. CDR3 length: 19 residues. The CDR3 nucleotides read TGTGCCAGCAGTCCGGGCGGGCTAGCGGGAGGGCGGAGGAAGGAGACCCAGTACTTC. Its translation: CASSPGGLAGGRRKETQYF.

The chain joins TRBV2 to TRBJ2-7; D is uncertain. Deletions cut 8 bases from V and 1 base from J, with 6 bases between. CDR1 and CDR2 (germline): SNHLY, FYNNEI. CDR3 length: 11 residues. CDR3 nucleotide sequence: TGTGCCAGCTTACGATCCTACGAGCAGTACTTC. As protein: CASLRSYEQYF. The whole variable domain, remainder taken from reference TRBV2 and TRBJ2-7, is EPEVTQTPSHQVTQMGQEVILRCVPISNHLYFYWYRQILGQKVEFLVSFYNNEISEKSEIFDDQFSVERPDGSNFTLKIRSTKLEDSAMYFCASLRSYEQYFGPGTRLTVT.

The V and J genes are TRBV7-3 and TRBJ2-5; 7 bases are a match to TRBD2. The germline V gene has CDR1 SGHTA and CDR2 FQGTGA. The length of the CDR3 is 16 residues. The ends lost 5 bases at V and 5 bases at J; junction bases unmatched: 14. DNA of the CDR3: TGTGCCAGCAGCCTAGACCGGACTAGTAGGAGGGAGACCCAGTACTTC. Translated: CASSLDRTSRRETQYF.

The V gene is TRBV29-1, the J gene TRBJ1-4; TRBD1 matches at 7 bases. V was pared by 6 bases and J by 1 base, with 5 bases of the junction left unmatched. Germline loops: CDR1 SQVTM, CDR2 ANQGSEA. The CDR3 has 14 amino acids. CDR3 sequence: CSVARTGTNEKLFF. For the CDR3, the DNA is TGCAGCGTCGCTAGGACAGGAACTAATGAAAAACTGTTTTTT. The full variable domain, completed using reference TRBV29-1 and TRBJ1-4, is SAVISQKPSRDICQRGTSLTIQCQVDSQVTMMFWYRQQPGQSLTLIATANQGSEATYESGFVIDKFPISRPNLTFSTLTVSNMSPEDSSIYLCSVARTGTNEKLFFGSGTQLSVL.